The rows below give T cell receptor beta chains drawn from one sample of a study of CXCR3-negative and CXCR3-positive naive CD8 T cells. TCRdb re-called the 5' RACE reads and catalogs CDR3 proteins one per entry, DNA excluded. This repertoire includes around 47,000 distinct CDR3 sequences. The sequenced sample was memory CD8+ T cells from blood. These receptors all stem from a human donor in good health. Some clones in this sample may be carry-over from other donors' samples. Both conserved end residues are part of each CDR3. A row's size may be missing; if present it is once, few, many or a size class.

CASRGHRAADTEAFF	-	TRBV6-2/TRBV6-3	TRBJ1-1
CASSGGQSYEQYF	-	TRBV7-2	TRBJ2-7
CASSLMTGSGELFF	-	TRBV27	TRBJ2-2
CASSLGPSTDTQYF	-	TRBV11-2	TRBJ2-3
CSARDIAGEDNEQFF	medium-sized	TRBV20-1	TRBJ2-1
CASSLEGQGLSEAFF	-	TRBV5-4	TRBJ1-1
CATSRGGGSPGELFF	-	TRBV15	TRBJ2-2
CASSRRGSPGDTQYF	-	TRBV5-1	TRBJ2-3
CASSDSDPATNYGYTF	-	TRBV6-4	TRBJ1-2
CASSQDLLSYEQYF	-	TRBV3-1	TRBJ2-7
CASSLDRYNTEAFF	-	TRBV12-3/TRBV12-4	TRBJ1-1
CASSRQGNEQYF	-	TRBV28	TRBJ2-7
CSASGGAEREQFF	medium-sized	TRBV20-1	TRBJ2-1
CASRPEVGIKYTEAFF	-	TRBV6-5	TRBJ1-1
CSARDLGGINYGYTF	large	TRBV20-1	TRBJ1-2
CATSLRSGETQYF	-	TRBV15	TRBJ2-5
CASSSTGVAEQYF	-	TRBV12-3/TRBV12-4	TRBJ2-7
CASTEPGSDYGYTF	-	TRBV6-2/TRBV6-3	TRBJ1-2
CSVVSGTHQGPVNQYF	-	TRBV29-1	TRBJ2-7
CSVGLNDGQGIYGYTF	-	TRBV29-1	TRBJ1-2
CASNGRNVDEQFF	-	TRBV28	TRBJ2-1
CASSIGGASGNEQFF	-	TRBV6-5	TRBJ2-1
CAISEEPSPAEAFF	-	TRBV10-3	TRBJ1-1
CASSPGTGFGSEQFF	-	TRBV12-3/TRBV12-4	TRBJ2-1
CASSQGPDATYEQYF	-	TRBV4-2	TRBJ2-7
CASSTRTSGGSDTQYF	-	TRBV7-8	TRBJ2-3
CSVEGERETQYF	-	TRBV29-1	TRBJ2-5
CASSQAESDTRTQYF	-	TRBV4-2	TRBJ2-7
CASSYSGLAGSYEQYF	-	TRBV6-5	TRBJ2-7
CASRGRGGSYEQYF	-	TRBV5-5	TRBJ2-7
CSARDSGLGNNEQFF	-	TRBV20-1	TRBJ2-1
CASSSTQDRAHEQYF	-	TRBV27	TRBJ2-7
CASSVGEISGANVLTF	-	TRBV28	TRBJ2-6
CSVPGTTTYEQYF	-	TRBV29-1	TRBJ2-7
CASSSPDRGTREQYF	-	TRBV27	TRBJ2-7
CASSQEAGQGSDTQYF	-	TRBV4-2	TRBJ2-3
CASSLTSNTEAFF	-	TRBV4-3	TRBJ1-1
CASSILAGTAYNEQFF	-	TRBV7-2	TRBJ2-1
CSVEDRVGYEQYF	-	TRBV29-1	TRBJ2-7
CASSLYPPDVKETQYF	-	TRBV27	TRBJ2-5
CAWSVLGYQETQYF	-	TRBV30	TRBJ2-5
CASSFWTSDVKGYTF	-	TRBV27	TRBJ1-2
CASSQVQGGGSYEQYF	-	TRBV4-1	TRBJ2-7
CASSLLGERNGELFF	-	TRBV7-3	TRBJ2-2
CASSTGTGAYGYTF	-	TRBV19	TRBJ1-2
CASSSSVEGNEQFF	-	TRBV27	TRBJ2-1
CASSQETGYNEQFF	-	TRBV4-1	TRBJ2-1
CASSFGSGELFF	-	TRBV7-9	TRBJ2-2
CASSLSETGNYEQYF	-	TRBV7-8	TRBJ2-7
CSVPGEGTDTQYF	-	TRBV29-1	TRBJ2-3
CSSSEGGGADNEQFF	-	TRBV2	TRBJ2-1
CATRDGPGNTEAFF	-	TRBV15	TRBJ1-1
CASTPGHRTIYGYTF	-	TRBV19	TRBJ1-2
CASSGNEGEQFF	-	TRBV7-7	TRBJ2-1
CASQQSGTHEQYF	-	TRBV2	TRBJ2-7
CSARDPGGRSYEQYF	-	TRBV20-1	TRBJ2-7
CATSRRTGSDTQYF	-	TRBV15	TRBJ2-3
CASSTGHPLGEQYF	-	TRBV12-3/TRBV12-4	TRBJ2-7
CATSRVASGYNEQFF	-	TRBV15	TRBJ2-1
CASSQDYGYEQYF	-	TRBV14	TRBJ2-7